This TCR beta chain was found in a study of blood T cell repertoires in COVID-19. Study summary: Samples came from the United States, Italy and Spain, spanning acute and convalescent COVID-19.

Germline V gene lookup returns CDR1 LGHDT and CDR2 YNNKEL (reference sequence). This CDR3 is built from 14 residues. Germline trimming cut 1 base from V and 6 bases from J; bases unmatched to any gene: 4. Per the study methods: Quantification of nucleated cells was approximated via reference gene primer amplification. Sequencing was performed with immunoSEQ multiplex PCR; in TCRdb, only in-frame clones are kept and a portion is missing. The V and J calls and clone size come from that table; D and trimming were worked out from the DNA. The table shows approximately 150,000 clones, with around four fifths occurring only once.

This rearrangement joins TRBV3-1 (or the pseudogene TRBV3-2) to TRBJ1-2; TRBD1 matches 8 bases. What was sequenced was PBMCs or T cells enriched from blood (not recorded which). The TCR originated in a man aged 65 to 85 who had been exposed to COVID-19. In DNA, the CDR3 is TGTGCCAGCAGCCAAGGGACAGGGAGAAATGGCTACACCTTC. It yields the protein CASSQGTGRNGYTF.